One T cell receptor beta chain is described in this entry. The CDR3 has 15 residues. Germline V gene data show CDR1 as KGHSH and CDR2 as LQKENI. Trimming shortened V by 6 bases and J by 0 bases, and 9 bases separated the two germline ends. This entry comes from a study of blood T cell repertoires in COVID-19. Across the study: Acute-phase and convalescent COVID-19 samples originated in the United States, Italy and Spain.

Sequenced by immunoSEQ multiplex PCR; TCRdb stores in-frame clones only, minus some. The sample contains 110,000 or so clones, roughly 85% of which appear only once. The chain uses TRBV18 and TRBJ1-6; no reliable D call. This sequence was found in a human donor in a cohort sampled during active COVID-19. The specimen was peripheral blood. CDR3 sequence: CASSTGSSYNSPLHF. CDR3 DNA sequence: TGTGCCAGCTCTACGGGAAGCTCCTATAATTCACCCCTCCACTTT.